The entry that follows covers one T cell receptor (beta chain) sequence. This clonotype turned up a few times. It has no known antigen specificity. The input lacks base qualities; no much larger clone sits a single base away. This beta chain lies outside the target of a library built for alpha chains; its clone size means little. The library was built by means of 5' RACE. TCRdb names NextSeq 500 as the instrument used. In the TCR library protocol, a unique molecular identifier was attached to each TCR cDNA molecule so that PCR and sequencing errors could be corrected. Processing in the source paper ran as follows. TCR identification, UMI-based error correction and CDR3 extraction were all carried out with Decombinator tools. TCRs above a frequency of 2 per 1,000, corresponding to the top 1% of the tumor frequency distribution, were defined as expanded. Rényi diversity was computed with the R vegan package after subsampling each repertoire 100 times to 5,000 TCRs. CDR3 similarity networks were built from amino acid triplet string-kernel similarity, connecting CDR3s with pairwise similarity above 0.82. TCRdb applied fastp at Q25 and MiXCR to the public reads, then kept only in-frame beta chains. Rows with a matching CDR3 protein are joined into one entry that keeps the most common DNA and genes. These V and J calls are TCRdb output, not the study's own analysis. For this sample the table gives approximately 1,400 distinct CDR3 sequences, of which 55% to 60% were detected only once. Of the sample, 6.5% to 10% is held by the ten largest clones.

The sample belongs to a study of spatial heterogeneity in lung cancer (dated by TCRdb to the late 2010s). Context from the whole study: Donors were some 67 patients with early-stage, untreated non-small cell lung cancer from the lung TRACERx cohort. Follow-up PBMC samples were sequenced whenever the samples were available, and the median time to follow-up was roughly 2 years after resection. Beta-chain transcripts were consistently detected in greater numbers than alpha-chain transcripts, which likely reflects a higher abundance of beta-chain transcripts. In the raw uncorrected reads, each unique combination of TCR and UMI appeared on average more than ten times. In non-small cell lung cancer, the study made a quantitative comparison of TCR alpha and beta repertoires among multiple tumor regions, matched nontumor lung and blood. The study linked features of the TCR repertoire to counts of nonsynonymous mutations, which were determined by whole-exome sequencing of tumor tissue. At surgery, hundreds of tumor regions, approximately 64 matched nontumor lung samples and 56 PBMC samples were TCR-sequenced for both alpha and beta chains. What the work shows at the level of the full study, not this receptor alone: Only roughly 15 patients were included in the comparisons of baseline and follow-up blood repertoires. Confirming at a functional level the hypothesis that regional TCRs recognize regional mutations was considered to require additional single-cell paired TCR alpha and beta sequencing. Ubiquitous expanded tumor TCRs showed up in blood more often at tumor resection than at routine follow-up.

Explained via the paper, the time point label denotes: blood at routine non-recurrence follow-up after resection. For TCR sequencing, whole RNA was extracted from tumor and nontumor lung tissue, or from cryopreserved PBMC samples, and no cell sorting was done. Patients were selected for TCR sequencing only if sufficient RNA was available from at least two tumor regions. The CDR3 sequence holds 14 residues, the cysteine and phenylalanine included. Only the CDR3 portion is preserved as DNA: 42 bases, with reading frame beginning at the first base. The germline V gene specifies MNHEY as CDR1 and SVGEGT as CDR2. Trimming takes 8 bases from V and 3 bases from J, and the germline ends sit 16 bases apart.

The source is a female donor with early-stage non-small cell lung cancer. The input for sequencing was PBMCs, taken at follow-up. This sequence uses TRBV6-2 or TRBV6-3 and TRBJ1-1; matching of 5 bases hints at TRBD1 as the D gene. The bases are TGTGCCAGCGCCAAGACAGCTACCTACACTGAAGCTTTCTTT. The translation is CASAKTATYTEAFF.